The 19 T cell receptor beta chains below all came from one sample that was sequenced in a study of blood T cell repertoires in COVID-19 (dated by TCRdb to 2020 to 2022). The receptor library was made with the immunoSEQ multiplex PCR assay. TCRdb limited this immuneACCESS table to in-frame rearrangements with V and J called. A share of clones is missing; checked studies link under half to unresolved V genes, and the rest is unexplained. This sample lists approximately 300,000 clones; 80% to 95% were detected once. In total, the top ten clones hold 6.5% to 8% of the sample. Material for sequencing was peripheral blood. The receptor source for this set is a woman younger than 45 with COVID-19, enrolled during active disease.

This rearrangement joins TRBV28 to TRBJ2-3; D may be TRBD2 (7 bases). The CDR3 has 15 amino acids. Looked up from germline, CDR1 is MDHEN and CDR2 is SYDVKM. With 2 bases removed from V and 2 bases from J, the gap between germline ends came to 11 bases. DNA for the CDR3: TGTGCCAGCAGTTTAGGGGGGGACACCACAGATACGCAGTATTTT. This gives the protein CASSLGGDTTDTQYF.

The chain is built from TRBV4-1 and TRBJ1-4, with D unclear. Germline CDR1 is MGHRA and CDR2 is YSYEKL. V was cut by 1 base and J by 8 bases, with 17 bases left in between. This CDR3 region has 16 residues. The DNA for the CDR3 is TGCGCCAGCAGCCAAGCGCCGGGGAGTGTAAGAGAAAAACTGTTTTTT. Its protein product is CASSQAPGSVREKLFF.

This rearrangement joins TRBV28 to TRBJ1-2, with 11 positions matching TRBD1. Germline CDR1 is MDHEN and CDR2 is SYDVKM. Losses at the gene ends were 6 bases for V and 6 bases for J; bases not matched to a gene: 3. The CDR3 totals 13 residues. The CDR3 sequence: CASRRTGGNGYTF. The CDR3 DNA reads TGTGCCAGCAGACGGACAGGGGGCAATGGCTACACCTTC.

The chain recombines TRBV7-3 with TRBJ2-1; TRBD2 matches 11 bases. CDR3 length: 13 amino acids. Germline assignment: CDR1 SGHTA and CDR2 FQGTGA. V lost 5 bases and J lost 9; bases outside the gene matches: 3. This CDR3 reads CASSQLAGAEQFF. CDR3 coding DNA: TGTGCCAGCAGCCAACTAGCGGGGGCTGAGCAGTTCTTC.

The chain joins TRBV5-4 to TRBJ2-5, with TRBD1 identical over 8 bases. Trimming at V came to 0 bases and at J to 2 bases, leaving 3 bases not matched to a gene. Germline lookup yields CDR1 SGHNT and CDR2 YYREEE (reference sequence). CDR3 size: 15 residues. For the CDR3, the DNA is TGTGCCAGCAGCTTGGCCGGGACAGGACAAGAGACCCAGTACTTC. Amino acids: CASSLAGTGQETQYF.

The chain employs TRBV5-4 and TRBJ1-1, with 7 bases fitting TRBD1. The CDR3 contains 13 residues. The germline CDR1 and CDR2 sequences are SGHNT and YYREEE (reference sequence). The junction had 1 base not matched to a gene; V was cut back by 1 base and J by 4 bases. CDR3 sequence reads: CASSLTGATEAFF. In DNA, the CDR3 is TGTGCCAGCAGCTTGACAGGGGCCACTGAAGCTTTCTTT. Full variable domain (remainder filled in from reference TRBV5-4 and TRBJ1-1): ETGVTQSPTHLIKTRGQQVTLRCSSQSGHNTVSWYQQALGQGPQFIFQYYREEENGRGNFPPRFSGLQFPNYSSELNVNALELDDSALYLCASSLTGATEAFFGQGTRLTVV.

This chain uses TRBV7-3 with TRBJ2-1; 16 bases align to TRBD2. This CDR3 is 19 amino acids long. Trimming at V came to 1 base and at J to 7 bases, leaving 10 bases not matched to a gene. Germline V gene sequence: CDR1 SGHTA, CDR2 FQGTGA. The CDR3 protein is CASSLKGLAGGPPGNEQFF. The CDR3 nucleotides read TGTGCCAGCAGCTTAAAGGGACTAGCGGGAGGGCCCCCGGGAAATGAGCAGTTCTTC.

This rearrangement joins TRBV20-1 to TRBJ2-1; D is ambiguous. The V end was cut by 5 bases, the J end by 12 bases, with 14 bases between. This CDR3 contains 11 residues. Germline loops: CDR1 DFQATT, CDR2 SNEGSKA (reference sequence). The CDR3 region is CSARRLHGQFF. The CDR3 DNA follows: TGCAGTGCTCGGAGACTCCACGGGCAGTTCTTC.

CDR3 in DNA: TGTGCCAGCAGGGAGACTAGCGGGAGGGTCCACGAGCAGTACTTC. Its protein is CASRETSGRVHEQYF. The chain employs TRBV7-2 and TRBJ2-7, with 14 nucleotides matching TRBD2. The CDR3 is 15 residues long. V dropped 6 bases and J dropped 5; count of bases not matched to a gene: 6. From germline, CDR1 is SGHTA and CDR2 FQGNSA.

V and J are TRBV5-5 and TRBJ2-1, with 11 bases identical to TRBD2. Trimming took 3 bases from V and 7 from J; bases not matched to a gene: 6. The germline V gene has CDR1 SGHKS and CDR2 YYEKEE (reference sequence). The CDR3 sequence is 15 residues long. CDR3 residues: CASSSISGRGNEQFF. The CDR3 DNA reads as TGTGCCAGCAGCTCGATTAGCGGGAGGGGTAATGAGCAGTTCTTC.

V gene TRBV21-1 combines with J gene TRBJ1-4; the D segment call TRBD1 is taken from the table without a DNA check. TRBV21-1 is a recognized pseudogene. The CDR3 is 16 residues long. The CDR3 coding sequence is TGTGCCAGCAGCAAAGCGGGGCAGGCCGCCAATGAAAAACTGTTTTTT. Its protein is CASSKAGQAANEKLFF.

This rearrangement joins TRBV29-1 to TRBJ1-2, with D maybe TRBD1 (6 bases). The CDR3 has 11 residues. Looked up from germline, CDR1 is SQVTM and CDR2 is ANQGSEA. With 7 bases removed from V and 8 bases from J, the gap between germline ends came to 14 bases. CDR3 in amino acids: CSARDIDGYTF. CDR3 in DNA: TGCAGCGCCAGGGACATTGACGGCTACACCTTC.

The chain is built from TRBV29-1 and TRBJ1-1; D may be TRBD1 (5 bases). Looked up from germline, CDR1 is SQVTM and CDR2 is ANQGSEA. This CDR3 region has 13 residues. V shed 3 bases and J shed 2 bases, with 10 bases lying between them. The CDR3 DNA sequence: TGCAGCGTTGAGGTCGGGACTAACACTGAAGCTTTCTTT. Protein product: CSVEVGTNTEAFF.

This sequence joins TRBV2 and TRBJ1-6, with 7 bases matching TRBD1. The CDR3 covers 14 residues. The V gene's germline CDR1 is SNHLY and CDR2 FYNNEI. J gave up 8 bases and V 5 bases, and 6 bases lay outside the gene matches. CDR3 sequence reads: CASSSDRADSPLHF. The DNA of the CDR3 is TGTGCCAGCAGTTCCGACAGGGCGGATTCACCCCTCCACTTT.

This clone has just a few counts. The chain links TRBV6-5 to TRBJ1-5; 8 bases fit TRBD1. The CDR3 covers 14 residues. The trim removed 5 bases at V and 6 bases at J, leaving 6 bases unmatched. Per germline, CDR1 MNHEY and CDR2 SVGAGI. The CDR3: CASSKQGESQPQHF. Here the CDR3 DNA reads TGTGCCAGCAGTAAACAGGGGGAGAGTCAGCCCCAGCATTTT.

The genes are TRBV10-2 and TRBJ1-5; a possible D gene is TRBD1 (5 bases). This CDR3 has 15 residues. The germline gives CDR1 WSHSY, CDR2 SAAADI. The V end was cut by 0 bases, the J end by 9 bases, with 15 bases between. The chain's CDR3 is CASSESRGGDLPQHF. As DNA, the CDR3 is TGCGCCAGCAGTGAGTCAAGGGGAGGGGATCTGCCCCAGCATTTT.

The chain carries TRBV27 and TRBJ1-5, with D possibly TRBD1 on 6 matching bases. The ends were cut back, 2 bases at V and 7 bases at J, with 15 bases in the middle. The germline CDR1 and CDR2 sequences are MNHEY and SMNVEV (reference sequence). The CDR3 loop spans 15 amino acids. This chain's CDR3 is CASSLNRAEDQPQHF. The CDR3 coding sequence is TGTGCCAGCAGTTTAAACAGGGCCGAGGACCAGCCCCAGCATTTT.

The CDR3 sequence: CASSLGGGENTEAFF. The CDR3 nucleotides are TGTGCCAGCAGCTTGGGTGGAGGGGAGAACACTGAAGCTTTCTTT. The rearrangement links TRBV5-4 to TRBJ1-1, with a possible D match to TRBD1 (5 bases). The CDR3 consists of 15 residues. V was cut by 0 bases and J by 1 base, with 10 bases left in between. The germline V gene encodes CDR1 SGHNT and CDR2 YYREEE (reference sequence).

The CDR3 reads CASNADTYSGNTIYF. For the CDR3, the DNA is TGTGCCAGCAACGCGGACACTTACTCTGGAAACACCATATATTTT. The gene calls are TRBV2 and TRBJ1-3, with D tentatively TRBD1 (5 bases). From germline, CDR1 is SNHLY and CDR2 FYNNEI. Trimming took off 7 bases at V and 0 bases at J, with 13 bases between the two ends. The CDR3 is made up of 15 amino acids.